This T cell receptor (beta chain) was documented in a study of T cell responses to AZD1222 COVID-19 vaccine. V gave up 6 bases and J gave up 0 bases; unmatched junction bases: 9. The CDR3 runs 18 residues. CDR1 and CDR2 from the germline V gene are SEHNR and FQNEAQ (reference sequence). This clone was detected only a few times. Sequencing was performed with immunoSEQ multiplex PCR; in TCRdb, only in-frame clones are kept and a portion is missing. The data hold roughly 180,000 clones, with about 94% observed a single time. The rearrangement joins TRBV7-9 to TRBJ2-2, with 11 bases identical to TRBD2. The sequences come from peripheral blood, collected on day 0 of AZD1222 vaccination. This TCR was recovered from an adult in good health. CDR3 loop: CASSVLAGGPANTGELFF. Here the CDR3 DNA reads TGTGCCAGCAGTGTTCTAGCGGGAGGCCCCGCGAACACCGGGGAGCTGTTTTTT.